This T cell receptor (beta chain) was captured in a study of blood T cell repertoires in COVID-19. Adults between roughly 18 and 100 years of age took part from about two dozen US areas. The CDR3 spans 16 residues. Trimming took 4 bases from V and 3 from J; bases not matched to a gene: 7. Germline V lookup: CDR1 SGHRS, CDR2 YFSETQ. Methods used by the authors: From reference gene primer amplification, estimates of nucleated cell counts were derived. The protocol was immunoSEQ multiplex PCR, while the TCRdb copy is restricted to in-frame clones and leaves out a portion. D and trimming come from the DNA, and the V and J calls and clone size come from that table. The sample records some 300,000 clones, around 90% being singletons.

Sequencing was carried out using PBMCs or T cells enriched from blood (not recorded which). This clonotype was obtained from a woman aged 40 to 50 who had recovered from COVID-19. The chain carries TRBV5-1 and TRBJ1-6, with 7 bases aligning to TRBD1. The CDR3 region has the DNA TGCGCCAGCAGCACGACGACAGGGAGCTATAATTCACCCCTCCACTTT. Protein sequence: CASSTTTGSYNSPLHF.